The T cell receptor (beta chain) described here comes from a study of response to subunit inactivated influenza vaccine. Study-wide points: Every seasonal influenza vaccination brings in few new T cells, the authors suggested.

Using its own MiXCR run on the RT-PCR reads, TCRdb lists one record per CDR3 protein. The sample shows 200,000 to 250,000 distinct CDR3 sequences, 9.5% to 15% of them seen only once. CDR3 size: 18 residues. The V and J ends lost 4 bases and 6 bases respectively, with 25 bases between them. Germline CDR1 is MDHEN and CDR2 is SYDVKM. The table lists this clonotype with a few counts. What it recognizes is unknown. This specimen was non-naive T cells sorted from PBMCs, taken around 14 days before vaccination. This clonotype was obtained from a man aged 50 to 60 who received an inactivated influenza vaccine. The chain employs TRBV28 and TRBJ2-1; D might be TRBD2 (5 bases). CDR3 bases: TGTGCCAGCAGTTCCGGTACCGGGTATGGGAGCCCCCTCAATGAGCAGTTCTTC. It translates to CASSSGTGYGSPLNEQFF. Using reference TRBV28 and TRBJ2-1 for the parts outside the CDR3, the full variable domain is DVKVTQSSRYLVKRTGEKVFLECVQDMDHENMFWYRQDPGLGLRLIYFSYDVKMKEKGDIPEGYSVSREKKERFSLILESASTNQTSMYLCASSSGTGYGSPLNEQFFGPGTRLTVL.